This T cell receptor (beta chain) was identified during a study of cytomegalovirus exposure and HLA in healthy donors. Regarding the study as a whole: The study assumed roughly uniform donor sequencing depth for presence/absence analyses.

In germline, CDR1 is MNHNS, CDR2 SASEGT. The CDR3 runs 15 residues. Unmatched junction bases numbered 6, after V lost 6 bases and J lost 3 bases. PCR used 60 Vbeta primers and 13 Jbeta primers. The method was immunoSEQ multiplex PCR; TCRdb's version includes in-frame clones alone and lacks a portion of them. The sample carries 60,000 to 95,000 clones, approximately 80% recorded once. Regarding this clone: Its target is unknown.

The sequence was collected from a man between 65 and 85 years old in good health and CMV-seropositive. Sequencing was performed on PBMCs. The chain couples TRBV6-1 to TRBJ2-7; TRBD2 agrees at 12 bases. The CDR3 region is CASSSRTSGVYEQYF. The CDR3 DNA reads TGTGCCAGCAGCTCCCGGACTAGCGGGGTCTACGAGCAGTACTTC.